What follows are 27 T cell receptor beta chains derived from one specimen sequenced in a study of radiation and T cells in renal cell carcinoma. Time point described: baseline pretreatment blood. Treatment of the sample: 15 Gy SBRT to primary tumor, nephrectomy 4 weeks later. TCRdb's copy holds only in-frame clones and misses some; the assay was immunoSEQ multiplex PCR. Of about 95,000 clones in the sample, about 86% were seen once. The specimen was blood, collected from a patient whose treatment included radiotherapy and nephrectomy. Receptors were obtained from a man between 50 and 59 years old with renal cell carcinoma.

This chain uses TRBV11-1 with TRBJ2-3; the D is unclear. The germline CDR1 and CDR2 sequences are SGHAT and FQDESV (reference sequence). The V end lost 4 bases, the J end lost 5 bases, and 7 bases lay between the germline ends. The CDR3 has 12 amino acids. CDR3 protein: CASSWPRDTQYF. The CDR3, as DNA: TGTGCCAGCAGCTGGCCCCGAGATACGCAGTATTTT.

This clone was seen a handful of times. V and J are TRBV10-1 and TRBJ2-1; D ambiguous. Trimming pared 6 bases from V and 9 bases from J, leaving 15 bases between. The length of the CDR3 is 13 residues. CDR1 and CDR2 from the germline V gene are WNHNN and SYGVQD (reference sequence). The DNA of the CDR3 is TGCGCCAGCAGCGGGTTGAGCAATGGTGAGCAGTTCTTC. The encoded protein is CASSGLSNGEQFF.

The chain couples TRBV10-3 to TRBJ2-1; 12 nucleotides agree with TRBD2. The CDR3 has 18 amino acids. The V gene's germline CDR1 is ENHRY and CDR2 SYGVKD. V lost 3 bases to trimming and J lost 8 bases; unmatched junction nucleotides: 14. The CDR3: CAISDSLGLAGLSDEQFF. In DNA, the CDR3 is TGTGCCATCAGTGACTCACTAGGACTAGCGGGATTATCCGATGAGCAGTTCTTC.

The chain combines TRBV5-1 with TRBJ2-6; 9 bases map to TRBD1. This CDR3 is 17 amino acids long. Germline assignment: CDR1 SGHRS and CDR2 YFSETQ. V was clipped by 7 bases and J by 1 base; unmatched bases: 9. The CDR3 coding sequence is TGCGCCAGCTCCCCGGGACAGGGTGATTCTGGGGCCAACGTCCTGACTTTC. Translation: CASSPGQGDSGANVLTF.

With respect to this clone: One end of the junction varies from germline; a read error may be responsible. The V and J genes are TRBV6-5 and TRBJ2-7; D unclear. This CDR3 contains 15 residues. Per the germline V gene, CDR1 is MNHEY and CDR2 is SVGAGI. The DNA of the CDR3 is TGTGCCAGCAGTTACGTTGGCTCTCCCTCCCACGAGCAGTACTTC. It translates to CASSYVGSPSHEQYF.

The V gene is TRBV2, the J gene TRBJ2-7; D gene uncertain. The CDR3 sequence is 14 residues long. V was clipped by 6 bases and J by 2 bases, with 14 bases between them. From germline, CDR1 is SNHLY and CDR2 FYNNEI. The CDR3 region is CASRAGSPTYEQYF. The CDR3 DNA reads TGTGCCAGCAGGGCCGGAAGTCCTACCTACGAGCAGTACTTC.

This clone was detected only a few times. The J gene is TRBJ2-3, the V gene TRBV7-6, with TRBD1 identical over 7 bases. J was trimmed by 5 bases and V by 4 bases; bases with no gene match: 6. The CDR3 is 14 residues long. The V gene's germline CDR1 is SGHVS and CDR2 FNYEAQ. CDR3 residues: CASSSYRDRDTQYF. The CDR3 DNA follows: TGTGCCAGCAGCTCATATAGGGACAGAGATACGCAGTATTTT.

This chain joins TRBV7-2 and TRBJ1-6, with a possible D match to TRBD1 (6 bases). The CDR3 length is 16 residues. V gave up 5 bases and J gave up 10 bases, with 21 bases separating them. The germline V gene has CDR1 SGHTA and CDR2 FQGNSA. CDR3 in DNA: TGTGCCAGCAGCCTTAGGGGGGGGCGCTTTCGGTCACCCCTCCACTTT. Amino acids: CASSLRGGRFRSPLHF.

The CDR3 loop is CASSKGRGLFTETQYF. DNA of the CDR3: TGTGCCAGCAGCAAAGGGAGGGGACTATTCACAGAGACCCAGTACTTC. V usage is TRBV21-1 and J usage is TRBJ2-5; the table assigns TRBD2, which was not confirmed against the DNA. TRBV21-1 is classified as a pseudogene. CDR3 length: 16 amino acids.

This clone came up a few times. The genes are TRBV6-1 and TRBJ1-5, with D perhaps TRBD1 (5 bases). Trimming left V 4 bases short and J 2 bases short, with 21 bases between. The CDR3 consists of 18 residues. Germline values: CDR1 MNHNS, CDR2 SASEGT. CDR3 nucleotide sequence: TGTGCCAGCAGTGGGACACTTAGAACCTACACAGGCAATCAGCCCCAGCATTTT. It specifies CASSGTLRTYTGNQPQHF.

This chain joins TRBV28 and TRBJ1-2; D gene ambiguous. This CDR3 has 13 amino acids. Germline V gene lookup returns CDR1 MDHEN and CDR2 SYDVKM. Trimming left V 8 bases short and J 6 bases short, with 16 bases between. CDR3 coding DNA: TGTGCCAGCCAAGAGCGGGTAAACAATGGCTACACCTTC. Its translation is CASQERVNNGYTF.

This clone showed up just once. This chain uses TRBV5-1 with TRBJ2-6; 7 bases are a match to TRBD2. This CDR3 has 16 amino acids. The junction had 0 bases not matched to a gene; V was cut back by 0 bases and J by 0 bases. The germline V gene has CDR1 SGHRS and CDR2 YFSETQ. CDR3 residues: CASSLGGSSGANVLTF. The CDR3 DNA follows: TGCGCCAGCAGCTTGGGCGGGAGCTCTGGGGCCAACGTCCTGACTTTC. Based on the CDR3 plus reference TRBV5-1 and TRBJ2-6, the full variable domain is KAGVTQTPRYLIKTRGQQVTLSCSPISGHRSVSWYQQTPGQGLQFLFEYFSETQRNKGNFPGRFSGRQFSNSRSEMNVSTLELGDSALYLCASSLGGSSGANVLTFGAGSRLTVL.

The V and J genes are TRBV7-2 and TRBJ2-7, with TRBD2 matching 11 bases. The V gene's germline CDR1 is SGHTA and CDR2 FQGNSA. The length of the CDR3 is 16 residues. The V gene end was trimmed by 1 base and the J gene end by 3 bases; junction bases not matched to a gene: 5. CDR3: CASSLVVTSGNYEQYF. CDR3 DNA sequence: TGTGCCAGCAGCTTAGTGGTGACTAGCGGGAACTACGAGCAGTACTTC.

The chain is built from TRBV30 and TRBJ1-2, with D possibly matching TRBD1 (5 bases). In germline, CDR1 is GTSNPN, CDR2 SVGIG (reference sequence). The CDR3 has 13 residues. Trimming removed 0 bases from V and 8 bases from J, with 13 bases in between. The CDR3: CAWSVSQAGGYTF. For the CDR3, the DNA is TGTGCCTGGAGTGTCTCACAGGCTGGGGGCTACACCTTC. Using reference TRBV30 and TRBJ1-2 for the parts outside the CDR3, the full variable domain is SQTIHQWPATLVQPVGSPLSLECTVEGTSNPNLYWYRQAAGRGLQLLFYSVGIGQISSEVPQNLSASRPQDRQFILSSKKLLLSDSGFYLCAWSVSQAGGYTFGSGTRLTVV.

The chain carries TRBV5-1 and TRBJ2-3, with 8 positions matching TRBD1. This CDR3 comprises 15 residues. The V segment lost 0 bases and the J segment 3 bases; nucleotides outside the gene matches: 3. Germline CDR1 reads SGHRS; CDR2 reads YFSETQ. CDR3 sequence reads: CASSLVRGRTDTQYF. As DNA, the CDR3 is TGCGCCAGCAGCTTGGTCAGGGGGCGTACAGATACGCAGTATTTT.

The genes are TRBV4-2 and TRBJ1-3; 8 bases are shared with TRBD1. CDR3 length equals 15 residues. Trimming removed 0 bases from V and 7 bases from J; junction bases left unmatched: 5. The germline V gene has CDR1 LGHNA and CDR2 YNFKEQ. The CDR3 coding sequence is TGTGCCAGCAGCCAAGATGTCCAGGGGGCGAACACCATATATTTT. Its translation: CASSQDVQGANTIYF.

The rearrangement joins TRBV9 to TRBJ2-3; D is ambiguous. Looked up from germline, CDR1 is SGDLS and CDR2 is YYNGEE. CDR3 length: 13 amino acids. Deletions cut 0 bases from V and 0 bases from J, with 2 bases between. CDR3 sequence: CASSVVSTDTQYF. CDR3 bases: TGTGCCAGCAGCGTAGTTAGCACAGATACGCAGTATTTT.

In its sample, this clone was seen once. This chain joins TRBV4-3 and TRBJ1-1; 10 bases agree with TRBD1. Looked up from germline, CDR1 is LGHNA and CDR2 is YSLEER. The length of the CDR3 is 16 residues. Germline trimming cut 4 bases from V and 6 bases from J; bases unmatched to any gene: 11. The CDR3 bases are TGCGCCAGCAGCCCTGGACAGGGGGTCCCAATCGCTGAAGCTTTCTTT. It encodes CASSPGQGVPIAEAFF.

The chain recombines TRBV4-1 with TRBJ2-7; D call uncertain. This CDR3 has 15 amino acids. The germline CDR1 and CDR2 sequences are MGHRA and YSYEKL. The V gene lost 0 bases and the J gene lost 1 base, with 10 bases spanning the gap. The CDR3 DNA reads TGCGCCAGCAGCCAAGATCGTACCGCTTCCTACGAGCAGTACTTC. It encodes CASSQDRTASYEQYF.

V gene TRBV7-3 combines with J gene TRBJ2-5; TRBD2 aligns across 9 bases. V shed 1 base and J 11 bases; nucleotides not matched to a gene: 8. Germline CDR1 is SGHTA and CDR2 is FQGTGA. The CDR3 runs 14 residues. The CDR3 region is CASSLNSGSGEQYF. In DNA, the CDR3 is TGTGCCAGCAGCTTAAATAGCGGGAGCGGTGAGCAGTACTTC. The whole variable domain, filled in from reference TRBV7-3 and TRBJ2-5, reads GAGVSQTPSNKVTEKGKYVELRCDPISGHTALYWYRQSLGQGPEFLIYFQGTGAADDSGLPNDRFFAVRPEGSVSTLKIQRTERGDSAVYLCASSLNSGSGEQYFGPGTRLLVL.

This chain uses TRBV5-1 with TRBJ2-7; 8 bases line up with TRBD1. This CDR3 has 15 amino acids. Trimming took 4 bases from V and 2 from J; bases not matched to a gene: 8. Germline CDR1 and CDR2: SGHRS and YFSETQ. CDR3 sequence reads: CASSASGQGAYEQYF. The CDR3 bases are TGCGCCAGCAGCGCCAGCGGACAGGGAGCCTACGAGCAGTACTTC. Full variable domain (rest looked up from reference TRBV5-1 and TRBJ2-7): KAGVTQTPRYLIKTRGQQVTLSCSPISGHRSVSWYQQTPGQGLQFLFEYFSETQRNKGNFPGRFSGRQFSNSRSEMNVSTLELGDSALYLCASSASGQGAYEQYFGPGTRLTVT.

This chain uses TRBV28 with TRBJ1-2; no firm D call. Between the trimmed V and J ends, which lost 3 bases and 1 base, there was a span of 3 bases. Germline-derived CDR1 and CDR2 are MDHEN and SYDVKM. The CDR3 is made up of 12 amino acids. CDR3 in DNA: TGTGCCAGCAGTTTCAATAACTATGGCTACACCTTC. This translates into CASSFNNYGYTF.

CDR3 in amino acids: CTSSHRQGSAYEQYF. DNA for the CDR3: TGCACCAGCAGCCATAGACAGGGGTCGGCCTACGAGCAGTACTTC. J is TRBJ2-7 and V is TRBV1; TRBD1, the table's D call, lacks a check against the DNA. TRBV1 is designated a pseudogene. This CDR3 comprises 15 residues.

This chain joins TRBV10-1 and TRBJ2-7; 7 bases are shared with TRBD1. This CDR3 contains 13 residues. J lost 3 bases, V lost 10 bases, and 9 bases had no gene match. Per germline, CDR1 WNHNN and CDR2 SYGVQD (reference sequence). CDR3 nucleotide sequence: TGCGCCACTCAGAGGGGACAGAGCTACGAGCAGTACTTC. It encodes CATQRGQSYEQYF.

The chain carries TRBV6-1 and TRBJ1-5; no clear D gene. The CDR3 has 18 amino acids. CDR1 MNHNS and CDR2 SASEGT come from the germline V gene. The V end lost 3 bases, the J end lost 1 base, and 19 bases lay between the germline ends. The CDR3 here is CASSEGRIGQLSNQPQHF. The DNA of the CDR3 is TGTGCCAGCAGTGAGGGAAGGATAGGGCAGCTAAGCAATCAGCCCCAGCATTTT.

The chain links TRBV18 to TRBJ2-5; TRBD1 matches 7 bases. Germline CDR1 and CDR2: KGHSH and LQKENI. The length of the CDR3 is 14 residues. After removal of 6 bases from V and 2 bases from J, the junction contained 6 bases not matched to a gene. This CDR3 is CASSLMGQQETQYF. Written as DNA, the CDR3 is TGTGCCAGCTCCCTAATGGGACAGCAAGAGACCCAGTACTTC.

The chain links TRBV30 to TRBJ2-2; D gene ambiguous. This CDR3 spans 14 amino acids. The V end was cut by 3 bases, the J end by 6 bases, with 14 bases between. Germline V CDR1 and CDR2: GTSNPN, SVGIG (reference sequence). The CDR3 nucleotides read TGTGCCTGGAGCCCCTCTCCTTCTGCCGGGGAGCTGTTTTTT. Its protein is CAWSPSPSAGELFF.